Each of the 30 T cell receptor beta chains below was sequenced from the same sample in a study of blood T cell repertoires in COVID-19. TCRdb's copy holds only in-frame clones and misses some; the assay was immunoSEQ multiplex PCR. Seen here are about 430,000 clones, approximately 92% observed once, and the top ten hold 1% to 1.3%. Material: PBMCs or T cells enriched from blood (not recorded which). These receptors originate from a man aged 30 to 39 who had recovered from COVID-19.

The CDR3 loop is CASSLRVLAQKVPHEQYF. The CDR3 bases are TGTGCCAGCAGTTTAAGAGTTCTAGCGCAAAAAGTCCCCCACGAGCAGTACTTC. This chain uses TRBV28 with TRBJ2-7; maybe TRBD2 (6 bases). Germline V gives CDR1 MDHEN, CDR2 SYDVKM. Trimming stripped 2 bases from V and 5 bases from J, with 25 bases between. The CDR3 spans 18 residues.

The chain employs TRBV5-4 and TRBJ2-2; 7 bases fit TRBD1. The V segment lost 6 bases and the J segment 6 bases; nucleotides outside the gene matches: 5. This CDR3 contains 13 residues. Germline V gene data show CDR1 as SGHNT and CDR2 as YYREEE (reference sequence). For the CDR3, the DNA is TGTGCCAGCACCCGGCAGGGGGCCGGGGAGCTGTTTTTT. The encoded protein is CASTRQGAGELFF.

The chain employs TRBV28 and TRBJ2-7; TRBD2 might be the D (6 bases). The germline V gene has CDR1 MDHEN and CDR2 SYDVKM. The CDR3 has 15 residues. The V end lost 5 bases, the J end lost 6 bases, and 20 bases lay between the germline ends. Here the CDR3 DNA reads TGTGCCAGCAGTCTGGGACTTGGGGGGTTCGGCGAGCAGTACTTC. Protein sequence: CASSLGLGGFGEQYF.

The rearrangement links TRBV27 to TRBJ2-7; maybe TRBD1 (7 bases). The germline gives CDR1 MNHEY, CDR2 SMNVEV (reference sequence). The CDR3 extends over 15 amino acids. V lost 2 bases and J 2 bases, leaving 13 bases between the germline ends. In DNA form, the CDR3 reads TGTGCCAGCAGTTTAGGCCAGGGGGGAACCTACGAGCAGTACTTC. As protein: CASSLGQGGTYEQYF.

Here the CDR3 reads CATSDLVGTDTDTQYF. CDR3 bases: TGTGCCACCAGTGATTTGGTCGGGACTGACACAGATACGCAGTATTTT. The chain has TRBV24-1 and TRBJ2-3; TRBD2 is a possible D gene (6 bases). Trimming took 0 bases from V and 2 from J, leaving 11 bases between them. The CDR3 runs to 16 residues. CDR1 and CDR2 (germline): KGHDR, SFDVKD.

J is TRBJ2-7 and V is TRBV18; 10 bases are a match to TRBD2. CDR1 and CDR2 (germline): KGHSH, LQKENI. Trimming cost V 1 base and J 5 bases; bases outside gene matches: 11. CDR3 length: 17 residues. The CDR3 DNA follows: TGTGCCAGCTCACCACGGGTTGCTAGCGGGAGAGGGAACGAGCAGTACTTC. Translated: CASSPRVASGRGNEQYF. The variable domain in full, with the rest retrieved from reference TRBV18 and TRBJ2-7, is NAGVMQNPRHLVRRRGQEARLRCSPMKGHSHVYWYRQLPEEGLKFMVYLQKENIIDESGMPKERFSAEFPKEGPSILRIQQVVRGDSAAYFCASSPRVASGRGNEQYFGPGTRLTVT.

The CDR3 loop is CASSLEQGKGDTQYF. Written as DNA, the CDR3 is TGTGCCAGCAGCTTGGAACAGGGTAAAGGAGATACGCAGTATTTT. The chain links TRBV5-5 to TRBJ2-3; D is possibly TRBD1 (6 bases). CDR1 is SGHKS and CDR2 is YYEKEE in the germline V gene (reference sequence). The V gene lost 0 bases and the J gene lost 5 bases, with 13 bases spanning the gap. This CDR3 is built from 15 residues.

The chain carries TRBV4-1 and TRBJ2-3; 8 bases are shared with TRBD2. The CDR3 length is 16 residues. Germline loops: CDR1 MGHRA, CDR2 YSYEKL. J gave up 6 bases and V 1 base, and 9 bases lay outside the gene matches. The CDR3 DNA sequence: TGCGCCAGCAGCCAAGCCCTTCGGGAGGGGGGGGATACGCAGTATTTT. Protein sequence: CASSQALREGGDTQYF.

The chain is built from TRBV23-1 and TRBJ1-1; D not certain. TRBV23-1 is noted as an ORF with a role that remains uncertain. The CDR3 totals 12 residues. V was trimmed by 8 bases and J by 11 bases, leaving 18 bases between them. The CDR3 here is CASRPHSSSAFF. The CDR3 region has the DNA TGCGCCAGCCGACCCCATAGCAGTTCGGCTTTCTTT.

This sequence joins TRBV3-1 (or the pseudogene TRBV3-2) and TRBJ2-2; 8 bases are a match to TRBD2. This CDR3 is 18 amino acids long. Germline loops: CDR1 LGHDT, CDR2 YNNKEL (reference sequence). With 1 base clipped from V and 5 bases from J, the junction kept 12 bases outside the gene matches. Here the CDR3 reads CASSQAGGAGVRTGELFF. CDR3 nucleotides: TGTGCCAGCAGCCAAGCGGGGGGAGCGGGAGTTCGGACCGGGGAGCTGTTTTTT.

This sequence joins TRBV23-1 and TRBJ2-7; 8 bases agree with TRBD2. TRBV23-1 is an ORF for which the function is uncertain. The CDR3 has 14 residues. V trimming: 8 bases; J trimming: 4 bases; junction bases outside the gene matches: 10. Here the CDR3 reads CASYSGIIQYEQYF. CDR3 coding DNA: TGCGCCAGCTATAGCGGGATTATACAGTACGAGCAGTACTTC.

This clone was observed once. The chain recombines TRBV27 with TRBJ2-1, with D possibly being TRBD1 (5 bases). The CDR3 is 13 amino acids. V lost 2 bases and J lost 10, with 12 bases in between. The V gene's germline CDR1 is MNHEY and CDR2 SMNVEV (reference sequence). CDR3 loop: CASSLGRDLEQFF. The CDR3 DNA reads TGTGCCAGCAGTTTAGGCAGGGATTTGGAGCAGTTCTTC.

The rearrangement links TRBV28 to TRBJ2-4, with TRBD1 as a possible D gene (5 bases). The CDR3 is made up of 16 amino acids. Germline V gene data show CDR1 as MDHEN and CDR2 as SYDVKM. Trimming shortened V by 6 bases and J by 5 bases, and 20 bases separated the two germline ends. This CDR3 is CASRTQGWPTQNIQYF. Here the CDR3 DNA reads TGTGCCAGCAGGACGCAGGGTTGGCCAACCCAAAACATTCAGTACTTC.

This clone was seen more than once but under ten times. The chain has TRBV7-2 and TRBJ1-5, with 9 bases fitting TRBD1. Germline V gene sequence: CDR1 SGHTA, CDR2 FQGNSA. CDR3 size: 15 residues. The J segment lost 6 bases and the V segment lost 6 bases, leaving 9 bases of the junction unmatched. CDR3 amino acids: CASSPRTGEGQPQHF. CDR3 DNA: TGTGCCAGCAGTCCTCGGACAGGGGAGGGTCAGCCCCAGCATTTT. Full variable domain (missing parts from reference TRBV7-2 and TRBJ1-5): GAGVSQSPSNKVTEKGKDVELRCDPISGHTALYWYRQSLGQGLEFLIYFQGNSAPDKSGLPSDRFSAERTGGSVSTLTIQRTQQEDSAVYLCASSPRTGEGQPQHFGDGTRLSIL.

J is TRBJ2-1 and V is TRBV4-2, with 9 nucleotides matching TRBD1. The germline gives CDR1 LGHNA, CDR2 YNFKEQ. The CDR3 loop spans 17 amino acids. The V segment lost 0 bases and the J segment 3 bases; nucleotides outside the gene matches: 6. The CDR3, as DNA: TGTGCCAGCAGCCAAGATCAGGGACAGGGAGTCTACAATGAGCAGTTCTTC. Its translation: CASSQDQGQGVYNEQFF.

V usage is TRBV30 and J usage is TRBJ2-5; no definite D call. V lost 2 bases and J 1 base, leaving 5 bases between the germline ends. The length of the CDR3 is 12 residues. Germline CDR1 and CDR2: GTSNPN and SVGIG (reference sequence). The CDR3 is CAWSSSQETQYF. CDR3 sequence (DNA): TGTGCCTGGAGTTCCAGCCAAGAGACCCAGTACTTC.

The gene calls are TRBV13 and TRBJ1-4; D is unresolved. Trimming removed 2 bases from V and 1 base from J, with 8 bases in between. Germline V gives CDR1 PRHDT, CDR2 FYEKMQ (reference sequence). This CDR3 region has 15 residues. This CDR3 reads CASSLSPGTNEKLFF. In nucleotides, the CDR3 is TGTGCCAGCAGCTTATCCCCAGGAACTAATGAAAAACTGTTTTTT.

The V gene is TRBV5-4, the J gene TRBJ2-5, with a weak D call TRBD2 (6 bases). Germline V gene sequence: CDR1 SGHNT, CDR2 YYREEE (reference sequence). Trimming took off 4 bases at V and 0 bases at J, with 19 bases between the two ends. The CDR3 sequence is 17 residues long. The chain's CDR3 is CASSRFRDSYDQETQYF. The CDR3 DNA sequence: TGTGCCAGCAGCCGGTTCCGGGACTCTTACGACCAAGAGACCCAGTACTTC.

This clone was observed a handful of times. This rearrangement joins TRBV4-1 to TRBJ2-7; no definite D call. Germline CDR1 MGHRA, CDR2 YSYEKL. CDR3 size: 13 residues. The germline V and J ends were trimmed by 0 bases and 2 bases, with 5 bases remaining between them. The CDR3: CASSQDTTYEQYF. In nucleotides, the CDR3 is TGCGCCAGCAGCCAAGACACTACCTACGAGCAGTACTTC.

This clone was detected only once. Other DNA sequences from this sample encode an identical CDR3 as well. This rearrangement joins TRBV19 to TRBJ2-7; 7 bases are a match to TRBD2. With 4 bases clipped from V and 3 bases from J, the junction kept 0 bases outside the gene matches. Germline CDR1 LNHDA, CDR2 SQIVND (reference sequence). This CDR3 has 12 residues. For the CDR3, the DNA is TGTGCCAGTAGTACTAGCGGCTACGAGCAGTACTTC. This encodes CASSTSGYEQYF.

The chain joins TRBV4-1 to TRBJ1-6; D is possibly TRBD1 (5 bases). The V gene's germline CDR1 is MGHRA and CDR2 YSYEKL. CDR3 length: 20 amino acids. Trimming stripped 1 base from V and 4 bases from J, with 23 bases between. CDR3 sequence reads: CASSQAGLDKPKKYNSPLHF. As DNA, the CDR3 is TGCGCCAGCAGCCAAGCTGGCTTGGACAAACCAAAGAAGTATAATTCACCCCTCCACTTT.

The chain is built from TRBV29-1 and TRBJ2-7, with 7 bases lining up with TRBD1. The CDR3 runs 13 residues. Trimming removed 5 bases from V and 0 bases from J; junction bases left unmatched: 4. The germline V gene has CDR1 SQVTM and CDR2 ANQGSEA. This CDR3 reads CSVRQGSSYEQYF. DNA of the CDR3: TGCAGCGTTCGACAGGGAAGCTCCTACGAGCAGTACTTC.

The rearrangement links TRBV7-8 to TRBJ2-3; D gene unclear. V lost 3 bases and J lost 0, with 13 bases in between. Looked up from germline, CDR1 is SGHVS and CDR2 is FQNEAQ. The CDR3 is 16 amino acids. CDR3 bases: TGTGCCAGCAGCTTTCTAAGGATCGGGAGCACAGATACGCAGTATTTT. Protein: CASSFLRIGSTDTQYF.

The chain couples TRBV27 to TRBJ1-4, with D maybe TRBD1 (5 bases). Germline lookup yields CDR1 MNHEY and CDR2 SMNVEV (reference sequence). Trimming took 5 bases from V and 7 from J, leaving 17 bases between them. CDR3 size: 15 residues. CDR3 in amino acids: CASSPQGGGGEKLFF. DNA for the CDR3: TGTGCCAGCAGTCCTCAGGGTGGCGGCGGTGAAAAACTGTTTTTT.

This chain connects TRBV7-2 to TRBJ2-7, with 7 bases fitting TRBD1. The junction had 3 bases not matched to a gene; V was cut back by 2 bases and J by 5 bases. CDR1 and CDR2 from the germline V gene are SGHTA and FQGNSA. The CDR3 covers 13 residues. The CDR3 loop reads CASSLLQGNEQYF. In nucleotides, the CDR3 is TGTGCCAGCAGCTTACTACAGGGGAACGAGCAGTACTTC.

This sequence joins TRBV11-2 and TRBJ2-6, with 7 nucleotides matching TRBD1. After removal of 3 bases from V and 0 bases from J, the junction contained 5 bases not matched to a gene. This CDR3 contains 17 residues. CDR1 SGHAT and CDR2 FQNNGV come from the germline V gene. The CDR3 is CASSLVGTASGANVLTF. The CDR3 nucleotides are TGTGCCAGCAGCTTGGTAGGGACAGCCTCTGGGGCCAACGTCCTGACTTTC.

CDR3 loop: CASMADSSGNTIYF. The CDR3 nucleotides read TGTGCCAGTATGGCGGACAGCTCTGGAAACACCATATATTTT. V usage is TRBV19 and J usage is TRBJ1-3; D is possibly TRBD1 (6 bases). The germline V and J ends were trimmed by 7 bases and 0 bases, with 10 bases remaining between them. Germline assignment: CDR1 LNHDA and CDR2 SQIVND (reference sequence). This CDR3 spans 14 amino acids.

The rearrangement links TRBV28 to TRBJ1-6, with TRBD1 matching over 10 bases. This CDR3 has 14 amino acids. V lost 5 bases and J lost 10; bases outside the gene matches: 5. Per the germline V gene, CDR1 is MDHEN and CDR2 is SYDVKM. This chain's CDR3 is CASSPDRGGSPLHF. CDR3 DNA sequence: TGTGCCAGCAGTCCGGACAGGGGGGGCTCACCCCTCCACTTT.

The chain combines TRBV28 with TRBJ1-6; D unresolved. The germline V gene has CDR1 MDHEN and CDR2 SYDVKM. V gave up 4 bases and J gave up 0 bases, with 4 bases separating them. There are 14 residues in the CDR3. The CDR3 reads CASSSSSYNSPLHF. CDR3 coding DNA: TGTGCCAGCAGTTCGAGCTCCTATAATTCACCCCTCCACTTT.

The gene calls are TRBV30 and TRBJ2-5, with TRBD1 matching 7 bases. The V gene end was trimmed by 4 bases and the J gene end by 3 bases; junction bases not matched to a gene: 5. Germline V CDR1 and CDR2: GTSNPN, SVGIG (reference sequence). The CDR3 loop spans 13 amino acids. The DNA for the CDR3 is TGTGCCTGGAATCGGGACAGTAAAGAGACCCAGTACTTC. Translation: CAWNRDSKETQYF. Supplemented by reference TRBV30 and TRBJ2-5, the full variable domain reads SQTIHQWPATLVQPVGSPLSLECTVEGTSNPNLYWYRQAAGRGLQLLFYSVGIGQISSEVPQNLSASRPQDRQFILSSKKLLLSDSGFYLCAWNRDSKETQYFGPGTRLLVL.